This T cell receptor (beta chain) emerged from a study of blood T cell repertoires in COVID-19. Study-wide background: COVID-19 samples collected from the United States, Italy and Spain covered acute and convalescent phases.

Authors' analysis steps: For nucleated cells, counts were estimated from reference gene primer amplification. Measured with immunoSEQ multiplex PCR; TCRdb has only the in-frame clones, and not every one. The V and J calls and clone size are taken from that table; D and trimming were inferred from the DNA. The sample records roughly 80,000 clones, 91% being singletons. The CDR3 is 13 residues long. V was trimmed by 5 bases and J by 3 bases, leaving 10 bases between them. Per germline, CDR1 SEHNR and CDR2 FQNEAQ (reference sequence). The V call is TRBV7-9, the J call TRBJ2-5, with D possibly matching TRBD2 (5 bases). This receptor was obtained from a woman aged 45-60 years in a cohort sampled during active COVID-19. Sequenced material: peripheral blood. This CDR3 reads CASSRGLKETQYF. The CDR3 coding sequence is TGTGCCAGCAGCCGAGGGCTTAAAGAGACCCAGTACTTC.